The clone carrying this T cell receptor (beta chain) was recorded once. These data belong to a study of blood T cell repertoires in COVID-19. Study at large: T cells, B-cell-depleted T cells, or PBMCs provided the cDNA or gDNA that served as material.

Trimming cost V 6 bases and J 0 bases, with 9 bases left between them. Looked up from germline, CDR1 is MNHEY and CDR2 is SMNVEV (reference sequence). The CDR3 is 14 residues long. In the authors' methods: Cell counts per sample came from amplifying reference gene primers. Sequencing used immunoSEQ multiplex PCR; TCRdb keeps in-frame clones, though not all of them. That table furnishes V, J and clone size, whereas the DNA furnished D and trimming. The table lists about 320,000 clones, roughly 85% of them singletons, with approximately 6% in the top ten. Participants were aged about 18 to 100 years from around 25 US areas. Recovered status in Cohort 3 required two negative PCRs, clearance, or symptom resolution.

This chain uses TRBV27 with TRBJ1-5, with a weak D call TRBD1 (5 bases). The receptor's source is a woman in her 30s who had recovered from COVID-19. Sequenced sample: PBMCs or T cells enriched from blood (not recorded which). The CDR3 spells CASRGGASNQPQHF. CDR3 in DNA: TGTGCCAGCAGAGGAGGGGCTAGCAATCAGCCCCAGCATTTT.